This T cell receptor (beta chain) originates from a study of blood T cell repertoires in COVID-19. V gave up 5 bases and J gave up 5 bases, with 24 bases separating them. CDR1 SEHNR and CDR2 FQNEAQ come from the germline V gene (reference sequence). This CDR3 is built from 17 residues. Sequenced by immunoSEQ multiplex PCR; TCRdb stores in-frame clones only, minus some. The sample records 100,000 or so clones, about 90% being singletons. V usage is TRBV7-9 and J usage is TRBJ1-2, with D hard to call. Sequenced: peripheral blood. The source of this sequence is a woman in her fifties or sixties in a cohort sampled during active COVID-19. The CDR3 coding sequence is TGTGCCAGCAGCCACACCTCGTCGGGTGCCCTGAGGTATGGCTACACCTTC. Amino acids: CASSHTSSGALRYGYTF.